Listed here are 2 T cell receptor beta chains from one sample, sequenced in a study of cytomegalovirus exposure and HLA in healthy donors. TCRdb's copy holds only in-frame clones and misses some; the assay was immunoSEQ multiplex PCR. Found here are about 56,000 clones, about 92% of them singletons; the top ten hold over 1.5%. The sample consisted of PBMCs. These receptors were taken from a woman between 18 and 29 years old in good health and CMV-seropositive.

The chain joins TRBV11-2 to TRBJ1-5, with TRBD1 identical over 11 bases. Germline V gene data show CDR1 as SGHAT and CDR2 as FQNNGV. The J segment lost 7 bases and the V segment lost 6 bases, leaving 11 bases of the junction unmatched. The CDR3 is 16 amino acids. CDR3 bases: TGTGCCAGCAGTTCCTCCCGTGGACAGGGGGCCCAGCCCCAGCATTTT. It codes for CASSSSRGQGAQPQHF.

The J gene is TRBJ2-5, the V gene TRBV7-6; TRBD1 matches at 9 bases. J lost 5 bases, V lost 5 bases, and 12 bases had no gene match. This CDR3 has 16 residues. The germline gives CDR1 SGHVS, CDR2 FNYEAQ. In nucleotides, the CDR3 is TGTGCCAGCAGCGGTTACAGGGGGCCGGATAAGGAGACCCAGTACTTC. Encoded protein: CASSGYRGPDKETQYF.